This is a list of T cell receptor beta chains from one sample in a study of blood T cell repertoires in COVID-19. Clones were read by immunoSEQ multiplex PCR, and TCRdb kept only the in-frame ones, dropping some. The repertoire has just over 300,000 clones, around 89% of them found once; the top ten carry around 4.3%. Sequenced material: PBMCs or T cells enriched from blood (not recorded which). The source is a woman in her late teens or twenties with acute COVID-19. CDR3s include the opening cysteine and the closing phenylalanine or tryptophan. A D gene is named only where the DNA matches it firmly. Size tells how often a clone was seen (once, few, many) or the class of an expanded clone, and some rows leave it out.

CDR3 | DNA | V | size | J | D
CASGLVLGQSIYGYTF | TGTGCTAGTGGTTTGGTCTTAGGACAGTCAATCTATGGCTACACCTTC | TRBV12-5 | . | TRBJ1-2 | .
CASSFRGRGTVSGNTIYF | TGTGCCAGCAGCTTCCGCGGGAGGGGGACTGTCTCTGGAAACACCATATATTTT | TRBV5-6 | . | TRBJ1-3 | .
CASSPDSTYEQYF | TGTGCCAGCTCACCCGACAGTACCTACGAGCAGTACTTC | TRBV18 | . | TRBJ2-7 | .
CASSALQTSGNPYEQYF | TGTGCCAGCTCAGCTCTACAGACTAGCGGGAATCCCTACGAGCAGTACTTC | TRBV18 | few | TRBJ2-7 | TRBD2
CAWSVGPGYEQYF | TGTGCCTGGAGTGTTGGGCCTGGCTACGAGCAGTACTTC | TRBV30 | . | TRBJ2-7 | .
CASSPAGQGVEQYF | TGTGCCAGCAGTCCCGCGGGACAGGGAGTCGAGCAGTACTTC | TRBV28 | few | TRBJ2-7 | TRBD1
CASSSDRDTEAFF | TGCGCCAGCAGCTCCGACAGGGACACTGAAGCTTTCTTT | TRBV5-1 | . | TRBJ1-1 | TRBD1
CSARTGLGYGYTF | TGCAGCGCCCGGACAGGTCTGGGCTATGGCTACACCTTC | TRBV29-1 | few | TRBJ1-2 | TRBD1
CASKPEQDLNTEAFF | TGTGCCAGCAAGCCCGAACAGGATCTGAACACTGAAGCTTTCTTT | TRBV6-5 | . | TRBJ1-1 | .
CASSSPEVAVNEQFF | TGTGCCAGCAGTTCACCCGAGGTAGCGGTCAATGAGCAGTTCTTC | TRBV27 | . | TRBJ2-1 | .
CASSYDRDNSPLHF | TGTGCCAGCAGCTATGACAGGGATAATTCACCCCTCCACTTT | TRBV5-4 | . | TRBJ1-6 | TRBD1
CASSLGTGGYSNQPQHF | TGTGCCAGCAGCTTAGGGACAGGGGGCTATAGCAATCAGCCCCAGCATTTT | TRBV7-6 | . | TRBJ1-5 | TRBD1
CASSIRTAQGYTF | TGTGCCAGTAGTATAAGGACAGCCCAGGGCTACACCTTC | TRBV19 | . | TRBJ1-2 | .
CATNRGPVNTEAFF | TGTGCCACGAACAGGGGGCCGGTGAACACTGAAGCTTTCTTT | TRBV10-3 | . | TRBJ1-1 | TRBD1
CASGTGVHNEQFF | TGTGCCAGCGGGACAGGGGTTCACAATGAGCAGTTCTTC | TRBV27 | . | TRBJ2-1 | TRBD1
CASSQTLTDTQYF | TGTGCCAGCAGCCAGACTCTAACAGATACGCAGTATTTT | TRBV4-2 | . | TRBJ2-3 | .
CASSAPTGEANEKLFF | TGTGCCAGCAGCGCGCCGACAGGGGAGGCTAATGAAAAACTGTTTTTT | TRBV9 | . | TRBJ1-4 | TRBD1
CASSLVVGGPDTQYF | TGTGCCAGCAGCTTGGTCGTGGGAGGCCCAGATACGCAGTATTTT | TRBV5-8 | . | TRBJ2-3 | .
CASSAYPQRSYEQYF | TGTGCCAGCAGCGCCTACCCTCAGAGGTCCTACGAGCAGTACTTC | TRBV13 | . | TRBJ2-7 | .
CASSELAGGPNEQFF | TGTGCCAGCAGTGAATTAGCGGGAGGGCCTAATGAGCAGTTCTTC | TRBV6-1 | . | TRBJ2-1 | TRBD2
CASKTRDSYNSPLHF | TGCGCCAGCAAAACCCGGGACAGCTATAATTCACCCCTCCACTTT | TRBV5-1 | . | TRBJ1-6 | TRBD1
CASSLVQEGGYGYTF | TGTGCCAGCAGCTTGGTCCAAGAAGGGGGCTATGGCTACACCTTC | TRBV5-6 | . | TRBJ1-2 | .
CASTRATNEKLFF | TGTGCCAGCACGAGGGCGACTAATGAAAAACTGTTTTTT | TRBV28 | . | TRBJ1-4 | .
CASSLNRVINGYTF | TGTGCCAGCAGTTTGAACAGGGTAATCAATGGCTACACCTTC | TRBV28 | . | TRBJ1-2 | .
CASGPPTGRTFWYGYTF | TGTGCTAGTGGTCCCCCGACAGGACGGACCTTCTGGTATGGCTACACCTTC | TRBV12-5 | . | TRBJ1-2 | .
CAISALGVSYEQYF | TGTGCCATCAGTGCGCTCGGGGTCTCCTACGAGCAGTACTTC | TRBV10-3 | . | TRBJ2-7 | .
CASTDRGPNYEQYF | TGTGCCAGTACCGACAGGGGGCCTAACTACGAGCAGTACTTC | TRBV19 | . | TRBJ2-7 | TRBD1
CASSFDRDTEAFF | TGCGCCAGCAGCTTCGACAGGGACACTGAAGCTTTCTTT | TRBV10-1 | . | TRBJ1-1 | TRBD1